In its sample, the clone carrying this T cell receptor (beta chain) was seen many times. The target antigen is unknown. These data come from a study of identical twins. Study-level findings and limits: Sharing of beta out-of-frame sequences by twins showed a weaker excess.

Each CDR3 protein is one row after TCRdb ran MiXCR on the 5' RACE reads. The sample includes approximately 630,000 distinct CDR3 sequences, about 7% of them seen just once. CDR1 MGHRA and CDR2 YSYEKL come from the germline V gene. CDR3 length: 17 amino acids. Trimming removed 0 bases from V and 4 bases from J, with 13 bases in between. This sample was shared with a second study, whose subject was yellow fever vaccine responses in identical twins. That source reports: Twins' vaccine T cell responses were reported to seem partly convergent and partly personalized.

The sequenced material came from PBMCs. The rearrangement links TRBV4-1 to TRBJ1-6; no clear D gene. This TCR derives from a woman aged 18 to 35 in good health. CDR3 region: CASSQEGRLGYNSPLHF. The CDR3 DNA sequence: TGCGCCAGCAGCCAAGAGGGCCGATTGGGGTATAATTCACCCCTCCACTTT.